The clone carrying this TCR beta chain has only a few counts. What it binds is unknown. The data originate from a study of post-analysis software for immune sequencing data. Turning to the study itself: The cohort encompassed relapsing-remitting, secondary progressive and progressive-relapsing multiple sclerosis disease courses.

Findings and limits, study-wide: Multiple sclerosis patients showed significantly lower normalized Chao1 diversity than controls did. The study found TRBV5-6, TRBV5-1 and TRBV20-1 among four to six TRBV segments more frequent in patients than controls. Batch-matched samples strongly co-clustered by F measure.

V lost 7 bases, J lost 5 bases, and 11 bases lay in between. In germline, CDR1 is SNHLY, CDR2 FYNNEI. The CDR3 loop spans 12 amino acids. TCR beta cDNA libraries had unique molecular identifiers. It was from about 1 to 10 million T cells that 530,000 or so cDNA molecules came. TCRdb reprocessed the PCR reads with MiXCR, giving one entry per CDR3 protein. Of roughly 700,000 distinct CDR3 sequences in the sample, roughly 29% were seen once. The sample taken for sequencing was blood. V and J are TRBV2 and TRBJ2-5, with D unresolved. This TCR derives from a girl aged 5-17 years with multiple sclerosis. CDR3 sequence: CASTRGSETQYF. CDR3 bases: TGTGCCAGCACGAGAGGATCGGAGACCCAGTACTTC. The entire variable domain, with the rest obtained from reference TRBV2 and TRBJ2-5, is as follows: EPEVTQTPSHQVTQMGQEVILRCVPISNHLYFYWYRQILGQKVEFLVSFYNNEISEKSEIFDDQFSVERPDGSNFTLKIRSTKLEDSAMYFCASTRGSETQYFGPGTRLLVL.